The clone carrying this T cell receptor (beta chain) showed up many times. Antigen unknown. These data are taken from a study of regulatory T cells in long-lasting Graves disease. The study's findings and limits: A reduction in accuracy may have resulted from the small sample size.

To make TCR beta libraries, researchers used iRepertoire HTBI primers and Arm-PCR of CDR3 regions. TCRdb passed the multiplex PCR reads through MiXCR, listing each CDR3 protein once. The data contain about 470,000 distinct CDR3 sequences, roughly 21% of them seen just once; the ten biggest clones take up 7% to 9%. This sample's time point: persistent/refractory GD, antithyroid drugs over 5 years with positive TRAb. RNA isolated from PBMCs was used to make the TCR library. CDR1 and CDR2 (germline): LGHDT, YNNKEL (reference sequence). The CDR3 is 12 amino acids. V was clipped by 2 bases and J by 5 bases, with 6 bases between them.

This sample comprised peripheral blood mononuclear cells (PBMCs), obtained when the disease was refractory, from a patient treated with antithyroid drugs. The receptor was isolated from a female donor with Graves disease. This chain joins TRBV3-1 and TRBJ1-2, with D unresolved. CDR3 protein: CASSQMGYGYTF. In DNA, the CDR3 is TGTGCCAGCAGCCAAATGGGGTATGGCTACACCTTC.